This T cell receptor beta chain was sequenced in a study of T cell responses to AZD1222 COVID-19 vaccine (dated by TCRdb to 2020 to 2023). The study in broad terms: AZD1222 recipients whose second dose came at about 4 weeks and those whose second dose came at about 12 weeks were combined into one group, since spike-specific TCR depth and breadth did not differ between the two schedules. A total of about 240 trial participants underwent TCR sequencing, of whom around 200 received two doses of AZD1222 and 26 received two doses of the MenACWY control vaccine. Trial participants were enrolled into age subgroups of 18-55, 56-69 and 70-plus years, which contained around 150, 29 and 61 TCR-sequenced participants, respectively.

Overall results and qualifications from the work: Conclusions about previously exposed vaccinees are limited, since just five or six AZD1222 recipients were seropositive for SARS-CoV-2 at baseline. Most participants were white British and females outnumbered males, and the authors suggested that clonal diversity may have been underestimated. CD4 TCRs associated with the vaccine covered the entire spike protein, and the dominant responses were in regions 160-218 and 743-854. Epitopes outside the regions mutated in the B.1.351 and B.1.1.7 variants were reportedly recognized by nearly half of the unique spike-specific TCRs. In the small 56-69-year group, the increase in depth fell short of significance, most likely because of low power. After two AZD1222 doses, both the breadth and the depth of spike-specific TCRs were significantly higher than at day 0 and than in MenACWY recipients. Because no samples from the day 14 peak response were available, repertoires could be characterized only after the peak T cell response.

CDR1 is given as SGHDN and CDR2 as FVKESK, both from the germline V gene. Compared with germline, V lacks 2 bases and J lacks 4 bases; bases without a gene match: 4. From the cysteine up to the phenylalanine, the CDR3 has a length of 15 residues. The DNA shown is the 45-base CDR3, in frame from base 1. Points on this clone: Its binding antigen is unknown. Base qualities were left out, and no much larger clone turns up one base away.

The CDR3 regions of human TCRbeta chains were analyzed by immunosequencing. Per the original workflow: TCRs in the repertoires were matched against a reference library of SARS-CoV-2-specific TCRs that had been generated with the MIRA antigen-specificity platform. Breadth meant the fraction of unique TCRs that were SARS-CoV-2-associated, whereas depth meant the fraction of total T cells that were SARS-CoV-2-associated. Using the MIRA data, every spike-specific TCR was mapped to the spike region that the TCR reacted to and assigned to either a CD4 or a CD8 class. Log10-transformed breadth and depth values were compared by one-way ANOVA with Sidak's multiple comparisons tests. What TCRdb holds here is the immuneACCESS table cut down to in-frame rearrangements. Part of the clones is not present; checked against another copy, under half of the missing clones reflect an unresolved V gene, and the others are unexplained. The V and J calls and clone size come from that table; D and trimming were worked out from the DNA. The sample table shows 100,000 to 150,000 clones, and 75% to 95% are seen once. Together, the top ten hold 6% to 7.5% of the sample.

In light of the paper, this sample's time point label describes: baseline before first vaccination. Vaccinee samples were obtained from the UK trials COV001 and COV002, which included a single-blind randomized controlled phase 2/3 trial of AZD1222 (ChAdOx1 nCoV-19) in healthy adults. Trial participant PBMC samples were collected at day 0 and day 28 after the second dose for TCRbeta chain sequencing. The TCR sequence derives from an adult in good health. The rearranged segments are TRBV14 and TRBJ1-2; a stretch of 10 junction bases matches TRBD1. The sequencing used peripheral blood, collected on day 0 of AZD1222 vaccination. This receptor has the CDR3 CASSQSDRGVYGYTF. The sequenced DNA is TGTGCCAGCAGCCAATCGGACAGGGGGGTCTATGGCTACACCTTC.